Shown below are 4 T cell receptor beta chains from a single sample sequenced in a study of regulatory T cells in long-lasting Graves disease. The authors built TCR beta libraries using iRepertoire HTBI primers and Arm-PCR of CDR3 regions. TCRdb redid the calling of the multiplex PCR reads with MiXCR, one entry per CDR3 protein. The profile shows a few hundred thousand distinct CDR3 sequences, 14% of them singletons. Time point denoted: newly diagnosed GD, antithyroid drugs for less than 3 months. There was RNA extracted from PBMCs, and the TCR library was made from it. The sample also formed part of further work on T cells in Graves' hyperthyroidism and ophthalmopathy.

This specimen consisted of peripheral blood mononuclear cells (PBMCs), obtained at new diagnosis, from a patient treated with antithyroid drugs. The receptors originated from a woman aged 45-65 years with Graves disease.

The table lists this clonotype with many counts. V is TRBV20-1 and J is TRBJ2-1; TRBD1 matches 9 bases. The CDR3 consists of 15 residues. The J segment lost 2 bases and the V segment lost 3 bases, leaving 5 bases of the junction unmatched. Germline values: CDR1 DFQATT, CDR2 SNEGSKA (reference sequence). The CDR3: CSARDRGSAYNEQFF. CDR3 coding DNA: TGCAGTGCTAGGGACAGGGGATCGGCCTACAATGAGCAGTTCTTC.

This clonotype came up many times. The chain combines TRBV2 with TRBJ1-1; D is unclear. Per germline, CDR1 SNHLY and CDR2 FYNNEI. Between the trimmed V and J ends, which lost 7 bases and 2 bases, there was a span of 17 bases. The CDR3 loop spans 15 amino acids. The CDR3 DNA follows: TGTGCCAGCACTCCCCGGAGGACTTTAAACACTGAAGCTTTCTTT. Translated, it gives CASTPRRTLNTEAFF. Full variable domain (missing parts from reference TRBV2 and TRBJ1-1): EPEVTQTPSHQVTQMGQEVILRCVPISNHLYFYWYRQILGQKVEFLVSFYNNEISEKSEIFDDQFSVERPDGSNFTLKIRSTKLEDSAMYFCASTPRRTLNTEAFFGQGTRLTVV.

This clonotype was counted many times. V usage is TRBV12-3 or TRBV12-4 and J usage is TRBJ1-1; tentative D call: TRBD1 (5 bases). This CDR3 is 17 amino acids long. The V end was cut by 5 bases, the J end by 5 bases, with 24 bases between. The CDR3 here is CASSATSGTHPSTEAFF. In DNA, the CDR3 is TGTGCCAGCAGTGCAACTTCCGGGACTCATCCCAGTACTGAAGCTTTCTTT.

J is TRBJ2-5 and V is TRBV7-9; TRBD1 aligns across 10 bases. Per the germline V gene, CDR1 is SEHNR and CDR2 is FQNEAQ (reference sequence). The CDR3 totals 19 residues. The trim removed 4 bases at V and 5 bases at J, leaving 19 bases unmatched. The CDR3 sequence: CASSSVWALLRDRGETQYF. CDR3 DNA: TGTGCCAGCAGCTCGGTCTGGGCATTGCTGCGGGACAGGGGCGAGACCCAGTACTTC.